These 19 T cell receptor beta chains share one sample of origin, sequenced in a study of T cell responses to AZD1222 COVID-19 vaccine. TCRdb keeps only in-frame clones here, not all; method: immunoSEQ multiplex PCR. The table records 200,000 to 250,000 clones, approximately 94% of them present only once. The sample consisted of peripheral blood, taken 28 days after the second dose of the MenACWY control vaccine. The receptors shown here come from an adult who received the MenACWY meningococcal vaccine as a control.

This sequence joins TRBV6-5 and TRBJ1-1, with D possibly being TRBD1 (6 bases). Trimming took off 1 base at V and 3 bases at J, with 12 bases between the two ends. The V gene's germline CDR1 is MNHEY and CDR2 SVGAGI. CDR3 length: 15 residues. This CDR3 reads CASSYYSGGDTEAFF. The CDR3 DNA follows: TGTGCCAGCAGTTACTATTCTGGGGGCGACACTGAAGCTTTCTTT.

The J gene is TRBJ1-4, the V gene TRBV29-1, with 7 bases matching TRBD1. Germline CDR1 and CDR2: SQVTM and ANQGSEA. The CDR3 totals 13 residues. The junction had 5 bases not matched to a gene; V was cut back by 4 bases and J by 6 bases. This chain's CDR3 is CSVGYRGDEKLFF. CDR3 nucleotide sequence: TGCAGCGTTGGGTACAGGGGAGATGAAAAACTGTTTTTT.

A remark on this clone: The germline gene is not matched at one end of the junction; a read error may be the cause. The chain combines TRBV2 with TRBJ1-2; 9 bases match TRBD1. The CDR3 is 16 residues long. Germline CDR1 is SNHLY and CDR2 is FYNNEI. The CDR3 DNA is TGTGCCACCAGTCGGGACAGGGCCTCTGGGGGCTATGGCTACACCTTC. Protein product: CATSRDRASGGYGYTF.

This clone was seen once. The chain is built from TRBV28 and TRBJ1-3; D perhaps matches TRBD1 (5 bases). The CDR3 is 15 residues long. V gave up 0 bases and J gave up 0 bases, with 6 bases separating them. The germline V gene encodes CDR1 MDHEN and CDR2 SYDVKM. DNA of the CDR3: TGTGCCAGCAGTTTATGGCAGGGCTCTGGAAACACCATATATTTT. Its protein product is CASSLWQGSGNTIYF.

This sequence joins TRBV6-6 and TRBJ2-3; D is possibly TRBD1 (6 bases). The CDR3 has 14 amino acids. The V and J ends lost 4 bases and 5 bases respectively, with 13 bases between them. Germline V gives CDR1 MNHNY, CDR2 SVGAGI (reference sequence). The CDR3 DNA reads TGTGCCAGCAGTTCGACAGGAGTTGGAGATACGCAGTATTTT. Its protein product is CASSSTGVGDTQYF.

This clone appeared a single time. The chain is built from TRBV20-1 and TRBJ1-6, with 7 positions matching TRBD1. V dropped 3 bases and J dropped 7; count of bases not matched to a gene: 12. The CDR3 loop spans 16 amino acids. Germline CDR1 DFQATT, CDR2 SNEGSKA (reference sequence). The CDR3 bases are TGCAGTGCTAGTCCAGGGGGAAGGGGGGCCAATTCACCCCTCCACTTT. Translating gives CSASPGGRGANSPLHF.

This chain connects TRBV5-1 to TRBJ2-2; D tentatively reads TRBD1 or TRBD2 (5 bases each). Trimming stripped 4 bases from V and 7 bases from J, with 23 bases between. The CDR3 consists of 17 residues. CDR1 is SGHRS and CDR2 is YFSETQ in the germline V gene. The CDR3 DNA sequence: TGCGCCAGCAGCCCTGATGCATCACGGGGACCCGGCGGGGAGCTGTTTTTT. Protein product: CASSPDASRGPGGELFF.

This clone was found once. The chain joins TRBV6-4 to TRBJ2-1, with a weak D call TRBD2 (6 bases). The germline V gene encodes CDR1 MRHNA and CDR2 SNTAGT. The CDR3 has 15 amino acids. V lost 5 bases and J 0 bases, leaving 11 bases between the germline ends. The CDR3 region is CASSPGGSSYNEQFF. CDR3 sequence (DNA): TGTGCCAGCAGTCCCGGGGGTAGCTCCTACAATGAGCAGTTCTTC.

The gene calls are TRBV19 and TRBJ2-7; 11 bases match TRBD1. Germline V gene sequence: CDR1 LNHDA, CDR2 SQIVND (reference sequence). The CDR3 has 16 residues. V gave up 5 bases and J gave up 2 bases; unmatched junction bases: 8. The CDR3 DNA reads TGTGCCAGTAGTTCTTTCCGGGACAGGGGGACCTACGAGCAGTACTTC. Its protein is CASSSFRDRGTYEQYF.

The chain recombines TRBV3-1 (or the pseudogene TRBV3-2) with TRBJ2-5; D is uncertain. The CDR3 length is 13 residues. V was cut by 3 bases and J by 2 bases, with 7 bases left in between. Germline values: CDR1 LGHDT, CDR2 YNNKEL (reference sequence). The CDR3 region is CASSQQIQETQYF. CDR3 nucleotide sequence: TGTGCCAGCAGCCAGCAGATACAAGAGACCCAGTACTTC.

The chain is built from TRBV18 and TRBJ1-1; D not certain. The V end lost 1 base, the J end lost 4 bases, and 7 bases lay between the germline ends. Per germline, CDR1 KGHSH and CDR2 LQKENI. The CDR3 sequence is 13 residues long. CDR3 DNA: TGTGCCAGCTCACCACGCAGAGGCACTGAAGCTTTCTTT. Amino acid sequence: CASSPRRGTEAFF.

The rearrangement uses TRBV3-1 (or the pseudogene TRBV3-2) and TRBJ2-7, with TRBD2 matching over 10 bases. The V segment lost 1 base and the J segment 3 bases; nucleotides outside the gene matches: 0. The CDR3 sequence is 14 residues long. CDR1 is LGHDT and CDR2 is YNNKEL in the germline V gene (reference sequence). The CDR3 nucleotides are TGTGCCAGCAGCCAAGCTAGCGGGAGCTACGAGCAGTACTTC. Protein product: CASSQASGSYEQYF.

V is TRBV5-1 and J is TRBJ1-2, with 7 positions matching TRBD1. The J segment lost 6 bases and the V segment lost 4 bases, leaving 9 bases of the junction unmatched. CDR3 length: 14 amino acids. Germline CDR1 is SGHRS and CDR2 is YFSETQ. The CDR3 sequence: CASSGDDRANGYTF. The CDR3 region has the DNA TGCGCCAGCAGCGGCGACGACAGGGCCAATGGCTACACCTTC.

CDR3 nucleotide sequence: TGTGCCAGCAGCATGACAGGGGGATCCTACGAGCAGTACTTC. It codes for CASSMTGGSYEQYF. The chain links TRBV2 to TRBJ2-7, with 9 bases that match TRBD1. Germline CDR1 reads SNHLY; CDR2 reads FYNNEI. V was pared by 6 bases and J by 1 base, with 4 bases of the junction left unmatched. The CDR3 has 14 amino acids.

The V gene is TRBV11-2, the J gene TRBJ2-7, with D maybe TRBD2 (7 bases). Between the trimmed V and J ends, which lost 1 base and 3 bases, there was a span of 16 bases. CDR1 SGHAT and CDR2 FQNNGV come from the germline V gene. The CDR3 runs to 16 residues. CDR3 sequence: CASSLVQGGLDYEQYF. The CDR3 DNA sequence: TGTGCCAGCAGCTTAGTACAGGGCGGACTAGACTACGAGCAGTACTTC. The full variable domain, with the rest looked up from reference TRBV11-2 and TRBJ2-7, is EAGVAQSPRYKIIEKRQSVAFWCNPISGHATLYWYQQILGQGPKLLIQFQNNGVVDDSQLPKDRFSAERLKGVDSTLKIQPAKLEDSAVYLCASSLVQGGLDYEQYFGPGTRLTVT.

The V gene is TRBV18, the J gene TRBJ2-2; TRBD2 is a possible D gene (5 bases). Trimming shortened V by 0 bases and J by 0 bases, and 11 bases separated the two germline ends. Per the germline V gene, CDR1 is KGHSH and CDR2 is LQKENI. The CDR3 consists of 17 residues. The chain's CDR3 is CASSPPGTGTNTGELFF. CDR3 in DNA: TGTGCCAGCTCACCACCGGGAACGGGGACGAACACCGGGGAGCTGTTTTTT. Together with reference TRBV18 and TRBJ2-2, the CDR3 gives the full variable domain: NAGVMQNPRHLVRRRGQEARLRCSPMKGHSHVYWYRQLPEEGLKFMVYLQKENIIDESGMPKERFSAEFPKEGPSILRIQQVVRGDSAAYFCASSPPGTGTNTGELFFGEGSRLTVL.

The V and J genes are TRBV6-2 or TRBV6-3 and TRBJ1-1, with D perhaps TRBD1 (5 bases). The CDR3 sequence is 14 residues long. CDR1 and CDR2 from the germline V gene are MNHEY and SVGEGT. The V gene lost 6 bases and the J gene lost 10 bases, with 21 bases spanning the gap. CDR3 DNA: TGTGCCAGCAGCCCCTCTGCAGGGCAGGCGGGAGCTTTCTTT. It encodes CASSPSAGQAGAFF.

This chain links TRBV18 with TRBJ1-5; D perhaps matches TRBD1 (6 bases). Trimming removed 5 bases at V and 3 bases at J, with 11 bases between. The CDR3 has 14 residues. Germline CDR1 KGHSH, CDR2 LQKENI. CDR3 DNA sequence: TGTGCCAGCTCAGACACAGGGAACAATCAGCCCCAGCATTTT. This codes for CASSDTGNNQPQHF.

The J gene is TRBJ2-5, the V gene TRBV3-1 (or the pseudogene TRBV3-2), with 10 bases fitting TRBD2. Germline values: CDR1 LGHDT, CDR2 YNNKEL (reference sequence). Germline trimming cut 8 bases from V and 7 bases from J; bases unmatched to any gene: 13. This CDR3 is 15 amino acids long. The CDR3 sequence: CASATASGSGGTQYF. The CDR3 DNA reads TGTGCCAGCGCCACGGCTAGCGGGAGCGGCGGGACCCAGTACTTC.